The entry that follows covers one T cell receptor beta chain sequence. A multiplex PCR was run with 60 Vbeta primers and 13 Jbeta primers. The assay was immunoSEQ multiplex PCR, and TCRdb's table has in-frame clones only and misses some. The table shows about 150,000 clones, with 50% to 75% occurring only once. This sample stems from a study of cytomegalovirus exposure and HLA in healthy donors. There are 14 residues in the CDR3. The ends were cut back, 0 bases at V and 4 bases at J, with 10 bases in the middle. In germline, CDR1 is SGHRS, CDR2 YFSETQ. The chain couples TRBV5-1 to TRBJ1-2, with D uncertain. The TCR was taken from a woman aged 25 to 45 in good health and CMV-seropositive. The specimen was PBMCs. The CDR3 loop reads CASSLAVEGYGYTF. The DNA of the CDR3 is TGCGCCAGCAGCTTGGCCGTTGAGGGCTATGGCTACACCTTC. The full variable domain, in which reference TRBV5-1 and TRBJ1-2 provide the parts outside the CDR3, is KAGVTQTPRYLIKTRGQQVTLSCSPISGHRSVSWYQQTPGQGLQFLFEYFSETQRNKGNFPGRFSGRQFSNSRSEMNVSTLELGDSALYLCASSLAVEGYGYTFGSGTRLTVV.